The sample holds one count of the clone carrying this T cell receptor (beta chain). Its target is not known. This specimen comes from a study of OX40 agonist ivuxolimab in advanced cancers. Study background: Every 2 weeks, ivuxolimab was infused into the patients intravenously at between 0.01 and 10 mg/kg. Study-wide points: Doses of 0.1 to 3.0 mg/kg were accompanied by clonal expansion of CD4+ and CD8+ blood T cells by week 6.

The method was immunoSEQ multiplex PCR; TCRdb's version includes in-frame clones alone and lacks a portion of them. The data show roughly 41,000 clones, around 86% seen once. In germline, CDR1 is SGHNT, CDR2 YENEEA. The CDR3 has 15 amino acids. V dropped 5 bases and J dropped 6 bases, with 17 bases sitting between them. The clonotype originates from an adult with an advanced solid tumor such as melanoma, head and neck, liver or kidney cancer. Sequenced here: CD4+ or CD8+ T cells sorted from blood, sampled in a trial of the OX40 agonist ivuxolimab. The chain recombines TRBV11-3 with TRBJ2-1; D possibly corresponds to TRBD2 (6 bases). In nucleotides, the CDR3 is TGTGCCAGCAGCGCGGCCGGGACTGTCCTCAATGAGCAGTTCTTC. Protein sequence: CASSAAGTVLNEQFF.